This TCR beta chain was captured in a study of blood T cell repertoires in COVID-19. In the study overall: Nucleic acid was either cDNA or gDNA, and it came from T cells, B-cell-depleted T cells, or PBMCs.

This CDR3 has 13 residues. V was cut by 9 bases and J by 2 bases, with 13 bases left in between. Germline CDR1 and CDR2: MDHEN and SYDVKM. Original methodology: Nucleated cell number was recorded as an estimate derived from reference gene primer amplification. Produced via immunoSEQ multiplex PCR; TCRdb's table is partial and in-frame only. The V and J calls and clone size were taken over from that table, and D and trimming were inferred from the DNA. Among some 97,000 clones, roughly nine tenths were seen once, and the ten largest hold 7% to 9.5%. The genes are TRBV28 and TRBJ1-2, with D hard to call. This receptor was obtained from a man aged 25 to 40 in a cohort sampled during active COVID-19. Sequencing was done on a sample of peripheral blood. The CDR3 region has the DNA TGTGCCAGTTACTCGTCCCGAAACTATGGCTACACCTTC. This codes for CASYSSRNYGYTF.